The 18 T cell receptor beta chains in this list originate from one sample, sequenced in a study of blood T cell repertoires in COVID-19. This table comes from immunoSEQ multiplex PCR, and its TCRdb copy is limited to in-frame clones, with some not included. Among about 400,000 clones, around 87% were seen once, and the ten largest hold around 2.9%. The sequencing sample was made of peripheral blood. These receptors were collected from a human donor in a cohort sampled during active COVID-19.

The chain uses TRBV6-5 and TRBJ2-3; D might be TRBD2 (6 bases). Germline loops: CDR1 MNHEY, CDR2 SVGAGI. This CDR3 contains 15 residues. Trimming removed 6 bases from V and 2 bases from J, with 15 bases in between. CDR3 DNA: TGTGCCAGCAGGTCCCGGGACTTATACACAGATACGCAGTATTTT. The encoded protein is CASRSRDLYTDTQYF.

V gene TRBV2 combines with J gene TRBJ2-7; TRBD1 agrees at 8 bases. CDR1 SNHLY and CDR2 FYNNEI come from the germline V gene. The CDR3 covers 15 residues. Trimming cost V 6 bases and J 0 bases; bases outside gene matches: 7. The CDR3 DNA reads TGTGCCAGCAGGTCGGACAGGGCAAGCTCCTACGAGCAGTACTTC. It encodes CASRSDRASSYEQYF. Based on the CDR3 plus reference TRBV2 and TRBJ2-7, the full variable domain is EPEVTQTPSHQVTQMGQEVILRCVPISNHLYFYWYRQILGQKVEFLVSFYNNEISEKSEIFDDQFSVERPDGSNFTLKIRSTKLEDSAMYFCASRSDRASSYEQYFGPGTRLTVT.

This chain links TRBV27 with TRBJ1-2; 7 positions match TRBD1. Unmatched junction bases numbered 6, after V lost 2 bases and J lost 6 bases. Germline CDR1 reads MNHEY; CDR2 reads SMNVEV (reference sequence). The CDR3 totals 14 residues. The CDR3 region is CASSLIAGGDGYTF. Written as DNA, the CDR3 is TGTGCCAGCAGTTTAATAGCAGGGGGAGATGGCTACACCTTC.

This rearrangement joins TRBV6-5 to TRBJ2-7, with 9 bases fitting TRBD1. The CDR3 is 15 amino acids. Germline-derived CDR1 and CDR2 are MNHEY and SVGAGI. Germline trimming cut 6 bases from V and 3 bases from J; bases unmatched to any gene: 9. The CDR3 bases are TGTGCCAGCAGATCAACACAGGGGGCTTACTACGAGCAGTACTTC. Encoded protein: CASRSTQGAYYEQYF.

The rearrangement links TRBV18 to TRBJ2-7; D not resolved. There are 15 residues in the CDR3. Germline-derived CDR1 and CDR2 are KGHSH and LQKENI. V lost 3 bases, J lost 1 base, and 13 bases lay in between. CDR3 sequence (DNA): TGTGCCAGCTCACCTCCCCCAGGCCAATCCTACGAGCAGTACTTC. Translated: CASSPPPGQSYEQYF. Complete variable domain (other parts from reference TRBV18 and TRBJ2-7): NAGVMQNPRHLVRRRGQEARLRCSPMKGHSHVYWYRQLPEEGLKFMVYLQKENIIDESGMPKERFSAEFPKEGPSILRIQQVVRGDSAAYFCASSPPPGQSYEQYFGPGTRLTVT.

J is TRBJ2-7 and V is TRBV5-5; 9 nucleotides align to TRBD2. The ends lost 4 bases at V and 3 bases at J; junction bases unmatched: 11. CDR3 length: 16 amino acids. Germline CDR1 reads SGHKS; CDR2 reads YYEKEE (reference sequence). The CDR3 DNA reads as TGTGCCAGCAGCCAAGGCTTGCTAGCGGGATTCTACGAGCAGTACTTC. Translated: CASSQGLLAGFYEQYF. The full variable domain, rest sourced from reference TRBV5-5 and TRBJ2-7, is DAGVTQSPTHLIKTRGQQVTLRCSPISGHKSVSWYQQVLGQGPQFIFQYYEKEERGRGNFPDRFSARQFPNYSSELNVNALLLGDSALYLCASSQGLLAGFYEQYFGPGTRLTVT.

This chain links TRBV6-5 with TRBJ1-4, with 8 bases fitting TRBD1. This CDR3 contains 15 residues. Per germline, CDR1 MNHEY and CDR2 SVGAGI. The V and J ends lost 4 bases and 6 bases, in that order; junction bases with no gene match: 7. The CDR3 region has the DNA TGTGCCAGCAGTTTAACAGGGGGAAGAGATGAAAAACTGTTTTTT. It codes for CASSLTGGRDEKLFF.

The chain carries TRBV29-1 and TRBJ2-6; D unresolved. Per the germline V gene, CDR1 is SQVTM and CDR2 is ANQGSEA. The V gene lost 4 bases and the J gene lost 1 base, with 8 bases spanning the gap. This CDR3 comprises 14 residues. The chain's CDR3 is CSVGVGSGANVLTF. The CDR3, as DNA: TGCAGCGTTGGTGTCGGGTCTGGGGCCAACGTCCTGACTTTC.

The chain links TRBV28 to TRBJ2-2, with 7 positions matching TRBD1. The germline gives CDR1 MDHEN, CDR2 SYDVKM. The CDR3 loop spans 14 amino acids. V lost 6 bases and J lost 4; bases outside the gene matches: 5. CDR3 DNA: TGTGCCAGCAGGATACAGGGGAGCACCGGGGAGCTGTTTTTT. It is translated as CASRIQGSTGELFF.

The rearrangement links TRBV3-1 (or the pseudogene TRBV3-2) to TRBJ2-7, with D tentatively TRBD1 (6 bases). Germline assignment: CDR1 LGHDT and CDR2 YNNKEL (reference sequence). The CDR3 runs to 14 residues. Between the trimmed V and J ends, which lost 3 bases and 3 bases, there was a span of 12 bases. The CDR3 DNA follows: TGTGCCAGCAGCCAGACCTCGGACAGCTACGAGCAGTACTTC. Translated, it gives CASSQTSDSYEQYF.

This clone came up once. The chain carries TRBV18 and TRBJ2-7; D uncertain. This CDR3 is 16 amino acids long. The germline V gene encodes CDR1 KGHSH and CDR2 LQKENI. Between the trimmed V and J ends, which lost 2 bases and 6 bases, there was a span of 20 bases. The CDR3 here is CASSPGQAQARSEQYF. CDR3 bases: TGTGCCAGCTCACCAGGGCAGGCCCAAGCCCGAAGCGAGCAGTACTTC.

V usage is TRBV7-2 and J usage is TRBJ2-3; D unresolved. The V and J ends lost 6 bases and 2 bases respectively, with 6 bases between them. This CDR3 region has 12 residues. Germline CDR1 is SGHTA and CDR2 is FQGNSA. The CDR3 spells CASSTNTDTQYF. CDR3 nucleotide sequence: TGTGCCAGCAGTACAAACACAGATACGCAGTATTTT.

This chain connects TRBV5-1 to TRBJ1-1; TRBD1 aligns across 8 bases. The CDR3 runs to 15 residues. CDR1 is SGHRS and CDR2 is YFSETQ in the germline V gene. V lost 4 bases to trimming and J lost 5 bases; unmatched junction nucleotides: 10. CDR3 sequence reads: CASSPDRVWGTEAFF. In DNA form, the CDR3 reads TGCGCCAGCAGCCCGGACAGGGTATGGGGAACTGAAGCTTTCTTT.

This clone has just a few counts. The V and J genes are TRBV4-2 and TRBJ1-1; D unclear. Trimming stripped 4 bases from V and 0 bases from J, with 12 bases between. The CDR3 consists of 15 residues. Per the germline V gene, CDR1 is LGHNA and CDR2 is YNFKEQ. As DNA, the CDR3 is TGTGCCAGCAGCCCTTCGGGGATATTGAACACTGAAGCTTTCTTT. Amino acid sequence: CASSPSGILNTEAFF.

The rearrangement uses TRBV7-2 and TRBJ2-3; 7 bases are shared with TRBD2. In germline, CDR1 is SGHTA, CDR2 FQGNSA. This CDR3 has 15 residues. The V segment lost 8 bases and the J segment 1 base; nucleotides outside the gene matches: 9. CDR3 nucleotides: TGTGCCAGCCTAAATAGCGGGTTCCGCACAGATACGCAGTATTTT. Its protein product is CASLNSGFRTDTQYF.

V is TRBV19 and J is TRBJ1-2, with TRBD1 matching over 10 bases. This CDR3 has 14 residues. Germline V gene sequence: CDR1 LNHDA, CDR2 SQIVND (reference sequence). V gave up 11 bases and J gave up 1 base; unmatched junction bases: 7. In DNA, the CDR3 is TGTGCCTCCAATAGGGACAGGGGTAACTATGGCTACACCTTC. Amino acids: CASNRDRGNYGYTF. Together with reference TRBV19 and TRBJ1-2, the CDR3 gives the full variable domain: DGGITQSPKYLFRKEGQNVTLSCEQNLNHDAMYWYRQDPGQGLRLIYYSQIVNDFQKGDIAEGYSVSREKKESFPLTVTSAQKNPTAFYLCASNRDRGNYGYTFGSGTRLTVV.

The CDR3 DNA reads TGTGCCAGCAGCCAAGATCTGTATAGCAATCAGCCCCAGCATTTT. It codes for CASSQDLYSNQPQHF. J is TRBJ1-5 and V is TRBV3-1 (or the pseudogene TRBV3-2); D ambiguous. The CDR3 runs 15 residues. The germline gives CDR1 LGHDT, CDR2 YNNKEL (reference sequence). The V gene lost 0 bases and the J gene lost 0 bases, with 6 bases spanning the gap.

As DNA, the CDR3 is TGTGCCTGGAGTGTTACAGTGGGCCTTCTCCTATCTAACTATGGCTACACCTTC. Translating it yields CAWSVTVGLLLSNYGYTF. This sequence joins TRBV30 and TRBJ1-2; D unclear. CDR1 and CDR2 from the germline V gene are GTSNPN and SVGIG (reference sequence). The CDR3 length is 18 residues. V lost 0 bases, J lost 0 bases, and 20 bases lay in between.